Shown below are 22 T cell receptor beta chains from a single sample sequenced in a study of cytomegalovirus exposure and HLA in healthy donors. The primer mix had 60 Vbeta and 13 Jbeta primers. Only in-frame clones appear in the TCRdb table, and some are missing; sequencing was by immunoSEQ multiplex PCR. Here the sample table reports under 250,000 clones. The specimen was PBMCs. The receptors were sampled from a girl aged 2-10 years in good health and CMV-seropositive.

The chain links TRBV30 to TRBJ2-5, with D unclear. V was clipped by 1 base and J by 4 bases, with 10 bases between them. Germline V CDR1 and CDR2: GTSNPN, SVGIG (reference sequence). This CDR3 region has 13 residues. CDR3 nucleotides: TGTGCCTGGAGTGCTCTAGGAAGAGAGACCCAGTACTTC. This translates into CAWSALGRETQYF.

The gene calls are TRBV19 and TRBJ1-5; 10 bases map to TRBD1. Losses at the gene ends were 9 bases for V and 8 bases for J; bases not matched to a gene: 13. Germline V gene data show CDR1 as LNHDA and CDR2 as SQIVND (reference sequence). This CDR3 is built from 15 residues. The CDR3 sequence is CASRAGTGEVKPQHF. CDR3 DNA: TGTGCCAGCAGAGCCGGGACAGGGGAAGTGAAGCCCCAGCATTTT.

The chain has TRBV28 and TRBJ2-5, with 10 bases fitting TRBD2. TRBJ2-7 matches the DNA end more closely, so the J call is doubtful. CDR1 is MDHEN and CDR2 is SYDVKM in the germline V gene. CDR3 length equals 13 residues. In DNA form, the CDR3 reads TGTGCCAGCAGTTCTAGCGGGAGCTACGAGCAGTACTTC. Translation: CASSSSGSYEQYF.

This chain joins TRBV28 and TRBJ2-7; the D gene is possibly TRBD2 (6 bases). V lost 7 bases to trimming and J lost 3 bases, with 28 bases between them. The CDR3 extends over 18 amino acids. Germline loops: CDR1 MDHEN, CDR2 SYDVKM. This chain's CDR3 is CASTLGLSRGRLRYEQYF. For the CDR3, the DNA is TGTGCCAGCACCTTGGGACTTTCTAGGGGACGCCTCCGCTACGAGCAGTACTTC.

The genes are TRBV6-6 and TRBJ1-1, with a weak D call TRBD1 (5 bases). Germline V gives CDR1 MNHNY, CDR2 SVGAGI (reference sequence). V was clipped by 7 bases and J by 0 bases, with 12 bases between them. The CDR3 has 14 amino acids. CDR3 in amino acids: CASTDQGMNTEAFF. Here the CDR3 DNA reads TGTGCCAGCACGGATCAGGGTATGAACACTGAAGCTTTCTTT.

The CDR3 coding sequence is TGTGCCACCCTAGGGGACCATACAGGGTACAATGAGCAGTTCTTC. As protein: CATLGDHTGYNEQFF. The chain joins TRBV28 to TRBJ2-1; D possibly corresponds to TRBD1 (6 bases). The CDR3 consists of 15 residues. CDR1 MDHEN and CDR2 SYDVKM come from the germline V gene. V gave up 10 bases and J gave up 4 bases, with 20 bases separating them.

This chain links TRBV4-1 with TRBJ2-1; D may be TRBD2 (7 bases). The CDR3 is made up of 18 amino acids. V was pared by 2 bases and J by 6 bases, with 23 bases between. From germline, CDR1 is MGHRA and CDR2 YSYEKL. CDR3 loop: CASSQPASGGGSGNEQFF. The CDR3 DNA reads as TGCGCCAGCAGCCAACCTGCCTCTGGGGGCGGGAGTGGCAATGAGCAGTTCTTC.

The CDR3 here is CASSRLASNEQFF. The DNA of the CDR3 is TGCGCCAGCAGTCGACTAGCTAGTAATGAGCAGTTCTTC. The gene calls are TRBV5-1 and TRBJ2-1, with 7 bases identical to TRBD2. This CDR3 comprises 13 residues. J lost 7 bases, V lost 5 bases, and 6 bases had no gene match. Germline CDR1 reads SGHRS; CDR2 reads YFSETQ.

V gene TRBV19 combines with J gene TRBJ1-2; the D gene is possibly TRBD1 (5 bases). Trimming took off 6 bases at V and 8 bases at J, with 13 bases between the two ends. This CDR3 has 12 residues. The V gene's germline CDR1 is LNHDA and CDR2 SQIVND (reference sequence). CDR3 sequence (DNA): TGTGCCAGTAGCCGGGGGGGGGACGGCTACACCTTC. It translates to CASSRGGDGYTF.

The chain joins TRBV14 to TRBJ1-2; 9 nucleotides agree with TRBD1. Unmatched junction bases numbered 5, after V lost 1 base and J lost 2 bases. Germline CDR1 SGHDN, CDR2 FVKESK. CDR3 length: 16 amino acids. CDR3 coding DNA: TGTGCCAGCAGCCAAGGTTACAGGGGGCTCAACTATGGCTACACCTTC. Translation gives CASSQGYRGLNYGYTF.

This sequence joins TRBV11-2 and TRBJ2-5; the match to TRBD1 covers 9 bases. Germline loops: CDR1 SGHAT, CDR2 FQNNGV. The CDR3 length is 15 residues. With V trimmed by 2 bases and J by 7 bases, 8 bases remained unmatched. CDR3 in amino acids: CASSLRTGVSGTQYF. As DNA, the CDR3 is TGTGCCAGCAGCTTACGGACAGGGGTTAGTGGGACCCAGTACTTC.

The chain couples TRBV2 to TRBJ2-1, with 7 nucleotides matching TRBD2. The CDR3 extends over 14 amino acids. CDR1 SNHLY and CDR2 FYNNEI come from the germline V gene. V lost 6 bases and J lost 0; bases outside the gene matches: 2. Here the CDR3 DNA reads TGTGCCAGCAGGCCTAGCGGCTCCTACAATGAGCAGTTCTTC. It is translated as CASRPSGSYNEQFF.

The DNA for the CDR3 is TGCGCCAGCAGCTTGTTGGAACCGGGGTTTCGAGATACGCAGTATTTT. Translated, it gives CASSLLEPGFRDTQYF. V and J are TRBV5-1 and TRBJ2-3, with a possible D match to TRBD2 (5 bases). Trimming removed 1 base from V and 5 bases from J, with 17 bases in between. CDR1 SGHRS and CDR2 YFSETQ come from the germline V gene. The CDR3 loop spans 16 amino acids.

The chain carries TRBV4-1 and TRBJ2-2; 7 bases line up with TRBD2. Germline V gene lookup returns CDR1 MGHRA and CDR2 YSYEKL. The CDR3 spans 18 residues. Trimming removed 1 base from V and 2 bases from J; junction bases left unmatched: 10. This chain's CDR3 is CASSQGFFLAANTGELFF. Here the CDR3 DNA reads TGCGCCAGCAGCCAAGGATTCTTCCTAGCGGCAAACACCGGGGAGCTGTTTTTT.

This chain uses TRBV4-1 with TRBJ1-4, with TRBD1 matching 11 bases. The V gene's germline CDR1 is MGHRA and CDR2 YSYEKL. Trimming removed 0 bases from V and 10 bases from J; junction bases left unmatched: 13. The CDR3 extends over 18 amino acids. The CDR3 region is CASSQDSGQGAGGGKLFF. The CDR3 DNA reads as TGCGCCAGCAGCCAAGATTCCGGACAGGGGGCAGGAGGGGGAAAACTGTTTTTT.

The chain has TRBV29-1 and TRBJ2-5; D perhaps matches TRBD2 (5 bases). Trimming shortened V by 7 bases and J by 9 bases, and 21 bases separated the two germline ends. The germline gives CDR1 SQVTM, CDR2 ANQGSEA. This CDR3 is built from 13 residues. For the CDR3, the DNA is TGCAGCGGCGAGGGTGGTAGCGAGACGGCCCAGTACTTC. Translation: CSGEGGSETAQYF.

The chain recombines TRBV19 with TRBJ1-2, with D possibly matching TRBD1 (6 bases). The CDR3 is 11 amino acids. CDR1 LNHDA and CDR2 SQIVND come from the germline V gene (reference sequence). V was shortened by 5 bases and J by 7 bases, with 8 bases between the two germline ends. CDR3 amino acids: CASSRGGGYTF. The CDR3 DNA reads TGTGCCAGTAGTCGAGGGGGTGGCTACACCTTC.

V gene TRBV11-2 combines with J gene TRBJ2-1; 11 nucleotides line up with TRBD2. V was clipped by 4 bases and J by 9 bases; unmatched bases: 8. Germline V gene data show CDR1 as SGHAT and CDR2 as FQNNGV. The CDR3 consists of 15 residues. The CDR3 DNA reads as TGTGCCAGCAGCTCGGGACTAGCGGCCGCCGTTGAGCAGTTCTTC. This gives the protein CASSSGLAAAVEQFF.

The J gene is TRBJ2-3, the V gene TRBV5-1; TRBD1 matches 7 bases. CDR1 SGHRS and CDR2 YFSETQ come from the germline V gene. The CDR3 sequence is 17 residues long. V trimming: 2 bases; J trimming: 2 bases; junction bases outside the gene matches: 11. In DNA form, the CDR3 reads TGCGCCAGCAGCTTAGCGACAACAGGGGATCTCACAGATACGCAGTATTTT. It translates to CASSLATTGDLTDTQYF.

The rearrangement uses TRBV28 and TRBJ2-7, with TRBD2 matching over 10 bases. This CDR3 has 18 residues. V trimming: 5 bases; J trimming: 3 bases; junction bases outside the gene matches: 16. Germline assignment: CDR1 MDHEN and CDR2 SYDVKM. CDR3 residues: CASSPRASGRVVNYEQYF. CDR3 bases: TGTGCCAGCAGTCCGCGGGCTAGCGGGAGAGTTGTCAACTACGAGCAGTACTTC.

The chain links TRBV15 to TRBJ2-5, with TRBD2 matching over 11 bases. J was trimmed by 12 bases and V by 3 bases; bases with no gene match: 12. This CDR3 region has 15 residues. Germline CDR1 reads LNHNV; CDR2 reads YYDKDF (reference sequence). CDR3 coding DNA: TGTGCCACCAGCAGGGTCCGAACTAGCGGGGGACCGAAGTACTTC. Amino acids: CATSRVRTSGGPKYF.

The J gene is TRBJ2-3, the V gene TRBV28; 9 bases fit TRBD2. This CDR3 is 18 amino acids long. J gave up 3 bases and V 6 bases, and 16 bases lay outside the gene matches. CDR1 MDHEN and CDR2 SYDVKM come from the germline V gene. The CDR3 DNA follows: TGTGCCAGCAGCTTGCTAAGGGTCTTAGCGGGAGAAACAGATACGCAGTATTTT. It specifies CASSLLRVLAGETDTQYF.